Sequencing of this T cell receptor beta chain was carried out in a study of blood T cells in healthy people across ages. The germline CDR1 and CDR2 sequences are SGHRS and YFSETQ. With 7 bases clipped from V and 1 base from J, the junction kept 9 bases outside the gene matches. This CDR3 comprises 15 residues. Through a sample-barcoded 5' primer and a J-beta primer mix, a second PCR was run for roughly 6 to 12 cycles. All samples yielded 3 million or more CDR3-containing paired-end reads. TCRdb used MiXCR to reprocess the 5' RACE reads, holding one entry per CDR3 protein. This sample has 1 million or so distinct CDR3 sequences, with 35% to 50% found just once. This clonotype appeared a single time.

Sequencing input: blood. V is TRBV5-1 and J is TRBJ2-7, with TRBD1 matching over 9 bases. This TCR came from an older woman in good health. The CDR3, as DNA: TGCGCCAGCCAAGTGACCGGGACAGGGTCCTACGAGCAGTACTTC. It codes for CASQVTGTGSYEQYF.